The entry below gives a single T cell receptor (beta chain) sequence along with its context. Its antigen is currently unknown. A read error may be the cause here, since a much bigger clone is one base away. Per the germline V gene, CDR1 is MNHNY and CDR2 is SVGAGI (reference sequence). This CDR3 is 18 amino acids long. V shed 0 bases and J shed 9 bases, with 26 bases lying between them. Using RNA transcripts as the source, TCR beta CDR3 regions were amplified. First-round RT-PCR of the TCR CDR3 relied on the HTBI primer set. TCRdb reprocessed the multiplex PCR reads with MiXCR, giving one entry per CDR3 protein. The sample holds over 400,000 distinct CDR3 sequences; roughly 22% are singletons and the top ten take under 55%. The sample is drawn from a study of T cells in Graves' hyperthyroidism and ophthalmopathy. Study-wide results and caveats: Ophthalmopathy could be told apart from stable hyperthyroidism with a 13 V-J model. Blood also held most thyroid clonotypes expanded beyond 0.001.

The TCR sequence derives from a woman in her seventies with Graves' ophthalmopathy. The sequencing input was blood. The rearrangement joins TRBV6-6 to TRBJ1-1; D might be TRBD1 (6 bases). Here the CDR3 reads CASSYSILIGGRGTKAFF. CDR3 nucleotides: TGTGCCAGCAGTTACTCGATATTGATAGGGGGTAGGGGGACTAAAGCTTTCTTT.